The clone carrying this T cell receptor beta chain was counted a single time. This specimen belongs to a study of blood T cells in healthy people across ages. A second roughly 6 to 11 cycle PCR used barcoded and J-beta primers. Using its own MiXCR run on the 5' RACE reads, TCRdb lists one record per CDR3 protein. This sample yields 550,000 to 700,000 distinct CDR3 sequences, of which 25% to 30% are seen a single time; roughly 20% belongs to the top ten. The people who gave samples were healthy Caucasians from Russia, aged roughly 6 to 100. V lost 0 bases and J 9 bases, leaving 8 bases between the germline ends. The CDR3 is 12 amino acids. Germline V gene sequence: CDR1 MNHEY, CDR2 SVGEGT.

The specimen sequenced was blood. This clonotype originated in a woman in her 70s in good health. The genes are TRBV6-2 or TRBV6-3 and TRBJ1-1; D remains ambiguous. Here the CDR3 reads CASSYSREKAFF. The CDR3, as DNA: TGTGCCAGCAGTTACTCGAGAGAGAAAGCTTTCTTT.